The 10 T cell receptor beta chains below come from one sample, sequenced in a study of blood T cell repertoires in COVID-19. The method was immunoSEQ multiplex PCR; TCRdb's version includes in-frame clones alone and lacks a portion of them. The sample holds approximately 62,000 clones, about nine tenths seen once. What was sequenced was peripheral blood. The receptor set was obtained from a human donor with active COVID-19. The donor label of this sample is uncertain.

J is TRBJ2-5 and V is TRBV7-3, with a possible D match to TRBD1 (6 bases). Germline loops: CDR1 SGHTA, CDR2 FQGTGA. With 5 bases removed from V and 1 base from J, the gap between germline ends came to 11 bases. The CDR3 loop spans 14 amino acids. This CDR3 reads CASSPGTFQETQYF. CDR3 sequence (DNA): TGTGCCAGCAGCCCAGGGACATTCCAAGAGACCCAGTACTTC.

The chain recombines TRBV5-4 with TRBJ2-3, with TRBD2 matching 7 bases. The ends lost 2 bases at V and 0 bases at J; junction bases unmatched: 3. The CDR3 length is 15 residues. Germline CDR1 and CDR2: SGHNT and YYREEE (reference sequence). The CDR3 coding sequence is TGTGCCAGCAGCTTCGGTAGCGGGAGCACAGATACGCAGTATTTT. Translated: CASSFGSGSTDTQYF. The full variable domain, completed using reference TRBV5-4 and TRBJ2-3, is ETGVTQSPTHLIKTRGQQVTLRCSSQSGHNTVSWYQQALGQGPQFIFQYYREEENGRGNFPPRFSGLQFPNYSSELNVNALELDDSALYLCASSFGSGSTDTQYFGPGTRLTVL.

The chain uses TRBV2 and TRBJ2-5, with 7 bases identical to TRBD2. J was trimmed by 5 bases and V by 6 bases; bases with no gene match: 6. The germline V gene encodes CDR1 SNHLY and CDR2 FYNNEI. The CDR3 spans 13 residues. The CDR3, as DNA: TGTGCCAGCAGGAGCGGGATGGGGGAGACCCAGTACTTC. This encodes CASRSGMGETQYF. The complete variable domain, with remaining parts taken from reference TRBV2 and TRBJ2-5, reads EPEVTQTPSHQVTQMGQEVILRCVPISNHLYFYWYRQILGQKVEFLVSFYNNEISEKSEIFDDQFSVERPDGSNFTLKIRSTKLEDSAMYFCASRSGMGETQYFGPGTRLLVL.

The rearrangement uses TRBV9 and TRBJ2-1, with D tentatively TRBD2 (6 bases). Trimming removed 1 base from V and 2 bases from J, with 13 bases in between. Germline-derived CDR1 and CDR2 are SGDLS and YYNGEE. There are 16 residues in the CDR3. The chain's CDR3 is CASSVSWGETYNEQFF. CDR3 bases: TGTGCCAGCAGCGTATCATGGGGGGAAACCTACAATGAGCAGTTCTTC.

The chain links TRBV27 to TRBJ2-6; D gene uncertain. The CDR3 is 17 residues long. Germline values: CDR1 MNHEY, CDR2 SMNVEV (reference sequence). Trimming left V 2 bases short and J 0 bases short, with 11 bases between. Here the CDR3 reads CASSLIPGSSGANVLTF. For the CDR3, the DNA is TGTGCCAGCAGTTTAATCCCAGGCTCCTCTGGGGCCAACGTCCTGACTTTC.

Note on this clone: Other DNA sequences from this sample encode an identical CDR3 as well. The rearrangement joins TRBV7-6 to TRBJ2-7; 11 nucleotides match TRBD2. The trim removed 5 bases at V and 3 bases at J, leaving 6 bases unmatched. Germline V gene sequence: CDR1 SGHVS, CDR2 FNYEAQ. There are 15 residues in the CDR3. Written as DNA, the CDR3 is TGTGCCAGCAGCCCATTAGCGGGGGGGGGCTACGAGCAGTACTTC. Translated: CASSPLAGGGYEQYF.

This rearrangement joins TRBV12-5 to TRBJ2-4, with 12 bases fitting TRBD1. The CDR3 has 20 amino acids. CDR1 and CDR2 (germline): LGHNT, FRNRAP. Trimming took 0 bases from V and 2 from J; bases not matched to a gene: 11. The CDR3 sequence is CASGLVPGTGGAPSKNIQYF. The DNA for the CDR3 is TGTGCTAGTGGTTTGGTCCCCGGGACAGGGGGCGCCCCGTCCAAAAACATTCAGTACTTC.

The chain couples TRBV6-2 or TRBV6-3 to TRBJ2-1; 13 bases match TRBD2. Trimming removed 5 bases from V and 12 bases from J; junction bases left unmatched: 10. The CDR3 sequence is 15 residues long. CDR1 is MNHEY and CDR2 is SVGEGT in the germline V gene. The CDR3 loop reads CASSGLAGDSRWQFF. The DNA of the CDR3 is TGTGCCAGCAGTGGACTAGCGGGAGATTCAAGGTGGCAGTTCTTC.

This rearrangement joins TRBV2 to TRBJ1-1, with a weak D call TRBD1 (5 bases). There are 16 residues in the CDR3. Trimming removed 6 bases from V and 2 bases from J, with 19 bases in between. Germline assignment: CDR1 SNHLY and CDR2 FYNNEI. CDR3 region: CASRQTSGPLNTEAFF. CDR3 nucleotide sequence: TGTGCCAGCAGACAAACTTCAGGGCCCCTCAACACTGAAGCTTTCTTT. The full variable domain, with the rest looked up from reference TRBV2 and TRBJ1-1, is EPEVTQTPSHQVTQMGQEVILRCVPISNHLYFYWYRQILGQKVEFLVSFYNNEISEKSEIFDDQFSVERPDGSNFTLKIRSTKLEDSAMYFCASRQTSGPLNTEAFFGQGTRLTVV.

In its sample, this clone was seen once. Within the sample, other DNA sequences also encode this same CDR3. The chain employs TRBV19 and TRBJ1-3; maybe TRBD1 (6 bases). The V and J ends lost 0 bases and 3 bases respectively, with 12 bases between them. The length of the CDR3 is 16 residues. Per the germline V gene, CDR1 is LNHDA and CDR2 is SQIVND (reference sequence). In DNA, the CDR3 is TGTGCCAGTAGTATAGACCCGGACAGTTTTGGAAACACCATATATTTT. Its translation: CASSIDPDSFGNTIYF.